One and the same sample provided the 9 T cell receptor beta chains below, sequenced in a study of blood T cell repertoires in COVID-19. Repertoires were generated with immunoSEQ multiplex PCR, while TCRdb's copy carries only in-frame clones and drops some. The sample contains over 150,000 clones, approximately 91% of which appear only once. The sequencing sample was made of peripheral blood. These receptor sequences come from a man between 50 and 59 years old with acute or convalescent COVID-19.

CDR3 amino acids: CSAGDGSSYEQYF. CDR3 nucleotides: TGCAGCGCCGGGGACGGGAGCTCCTACGAGCAGTACTTC. The V gene is TRBV29-1, the J gene TRBJ2-7, with a possible D match to TRBD2 (6 bases). Germline CDR1 SQVTM, CDR2 ANQGSEA. The CDR3 has 13 amino acids. V gave up 7 bases and J gave up 0 bases, with 13 bases separating them.

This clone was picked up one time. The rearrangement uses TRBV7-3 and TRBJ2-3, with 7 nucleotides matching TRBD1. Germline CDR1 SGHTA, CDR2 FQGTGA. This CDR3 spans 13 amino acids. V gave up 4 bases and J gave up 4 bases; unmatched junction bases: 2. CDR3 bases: TGTGCCAGCAGCTCTCAGGGGGCAGATACGCAGTATTTT. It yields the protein CASSSQGADTQYF.

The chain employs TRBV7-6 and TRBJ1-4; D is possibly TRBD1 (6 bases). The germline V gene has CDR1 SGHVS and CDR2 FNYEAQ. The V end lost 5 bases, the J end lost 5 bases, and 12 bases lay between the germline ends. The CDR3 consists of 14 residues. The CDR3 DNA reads TGTGCCAGCAGCCTTAGGACAGAGAATGAAAAACTGTTTTTT. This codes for CASSLRTENEKLFF.

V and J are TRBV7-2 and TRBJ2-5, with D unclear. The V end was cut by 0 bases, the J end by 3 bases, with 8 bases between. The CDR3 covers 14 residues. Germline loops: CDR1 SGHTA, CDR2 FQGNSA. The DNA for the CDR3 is TGTGCCAGCAGCTTAGCTTCCTCGGAAGAGACCCAGTACTTC. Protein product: CASSLASSEETQYF.

The CDR3, as DNA: TGTGCCAGCAGGGATACCGGGAAAAGCTCCTACGAGCAGTACTTC. It encodes CASRDTGKSSYEQYF. The V and J genes are TRBV27 and TRBJ2-7; perhaps TRBD2 as D (5 bases). The CDR3 is made up of 15 amino acids. Germline values: CDR1 MNHEY, CDR2 SMNVEV (reference sequence). V lost 6 bases and J 0 bases, leaving 15 bases between the germline ends.

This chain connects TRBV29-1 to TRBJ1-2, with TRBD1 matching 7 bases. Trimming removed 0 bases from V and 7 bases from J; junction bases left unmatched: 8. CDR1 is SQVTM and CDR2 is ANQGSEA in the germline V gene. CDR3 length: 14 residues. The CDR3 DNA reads TGCAGCGTTGAAGAGATCGAAGGGGGCTCTGGCTACACCTTC. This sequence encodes CSVEEIEGGSGYTF.

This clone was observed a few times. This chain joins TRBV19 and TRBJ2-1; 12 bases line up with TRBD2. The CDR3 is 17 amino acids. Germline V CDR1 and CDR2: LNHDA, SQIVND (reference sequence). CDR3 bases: TGTGCAAGTCAATTGGGTCGGCTAGCGGGAGGGCCTGGAGAGCAGTTCTTC. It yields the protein CASQLGRLAGGPGEQFF.

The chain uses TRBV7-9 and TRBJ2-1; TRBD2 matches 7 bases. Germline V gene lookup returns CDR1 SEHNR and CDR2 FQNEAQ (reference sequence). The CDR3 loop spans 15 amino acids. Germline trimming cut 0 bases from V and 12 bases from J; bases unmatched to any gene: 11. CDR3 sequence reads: CASSLAGRGAGGQFF. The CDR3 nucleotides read TGTGCCAGCAGCTTAGCGGGGAGGGGAGCCGGAGGGCAGTTCTTC.

The CDR3 coding sequence is TGTGCCAGCAGCCTTACAGGGGGCGAGACTGAAGCTTTCTTT. Its translation: CASSLTGGETEAFF. This chain joins TRBV28 and TRBJ1-1, with 9 bases aligning to TRBD1. The CDR3 sequence is 14 residues long. Unmatched junction bases numbered 7, after V lost 6 bases and J lost 5 bases. Germline V gives CDR1 MDHEN, CDR2 SYDVKM.